The T cell receptor (beta chain) under discussion was sequenced for a study of T cell changes during pregnancy in multiple sclerosis. Germline loops: CDR1 WNHNN, CDR2 SYGVQD (reference sequence). Germline trimming cut 6 bases from V and 2 bases from J; bases unmatched to any gene: 4. The CDR3 is made up of 15 amino acids. TCRdb's copy holds only in-frame clones and misses some; the assay was immunoSEQ multiplex PCR. The sample records 30,000 to 40,000 clones, 92% being singletons. This TCR came from a female donor with multiple sclerosis, enrolled in a pregnancy study. The sample consisted of CD4+ T cells from peripheral blood mononuclear cells, taken in the third trimester of pregnancy. The V and J genes are TRBV10-1 and TRBJ2-5; TRBD2 aligns across 12 bases. The CDR3 loop is CASSSGLAGQETQYF. The CDR3 DNA reads as TGCGCCAGCAGCTCCGGACTAGCGGGACAAGAGACCCAGTACTTC.